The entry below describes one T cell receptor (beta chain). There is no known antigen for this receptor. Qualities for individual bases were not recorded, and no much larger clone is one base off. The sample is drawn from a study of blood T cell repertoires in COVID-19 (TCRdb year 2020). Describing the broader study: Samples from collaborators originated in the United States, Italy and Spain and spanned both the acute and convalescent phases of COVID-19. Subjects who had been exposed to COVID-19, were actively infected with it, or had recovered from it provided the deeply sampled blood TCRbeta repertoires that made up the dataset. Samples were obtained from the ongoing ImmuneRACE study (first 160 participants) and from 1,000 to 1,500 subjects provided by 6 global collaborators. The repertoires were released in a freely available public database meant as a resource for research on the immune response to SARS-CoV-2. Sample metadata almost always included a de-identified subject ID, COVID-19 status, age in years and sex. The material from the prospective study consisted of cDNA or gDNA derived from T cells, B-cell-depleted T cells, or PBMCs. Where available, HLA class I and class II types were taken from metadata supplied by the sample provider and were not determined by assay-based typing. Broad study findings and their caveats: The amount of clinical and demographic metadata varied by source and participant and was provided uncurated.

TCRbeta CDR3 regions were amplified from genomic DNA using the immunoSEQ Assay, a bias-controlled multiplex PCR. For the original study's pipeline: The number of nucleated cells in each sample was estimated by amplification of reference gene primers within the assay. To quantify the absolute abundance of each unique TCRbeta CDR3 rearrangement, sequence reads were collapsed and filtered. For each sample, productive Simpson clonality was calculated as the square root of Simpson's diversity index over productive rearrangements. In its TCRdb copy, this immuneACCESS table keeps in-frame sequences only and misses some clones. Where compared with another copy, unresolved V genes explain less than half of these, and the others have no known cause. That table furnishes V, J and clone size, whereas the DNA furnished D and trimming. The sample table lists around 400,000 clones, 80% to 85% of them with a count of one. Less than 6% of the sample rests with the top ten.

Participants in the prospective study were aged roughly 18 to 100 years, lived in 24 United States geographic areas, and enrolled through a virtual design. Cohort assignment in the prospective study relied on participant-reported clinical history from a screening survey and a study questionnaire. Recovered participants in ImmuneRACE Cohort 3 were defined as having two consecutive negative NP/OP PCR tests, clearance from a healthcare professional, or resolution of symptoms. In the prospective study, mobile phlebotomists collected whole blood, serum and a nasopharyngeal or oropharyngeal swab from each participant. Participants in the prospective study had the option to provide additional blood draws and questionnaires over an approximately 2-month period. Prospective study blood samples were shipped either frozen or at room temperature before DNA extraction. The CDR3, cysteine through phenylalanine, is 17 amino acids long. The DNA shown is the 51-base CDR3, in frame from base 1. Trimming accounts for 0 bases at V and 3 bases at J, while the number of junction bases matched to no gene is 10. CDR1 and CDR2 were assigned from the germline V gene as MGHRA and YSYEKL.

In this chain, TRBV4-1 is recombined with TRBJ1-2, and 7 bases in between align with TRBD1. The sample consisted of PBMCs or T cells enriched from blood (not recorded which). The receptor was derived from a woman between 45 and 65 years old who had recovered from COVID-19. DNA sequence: TGCGCCAGCAGCCAAGACTACGGCCGGGACAGTTACTATGGCTACACCTTC. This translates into CASSQDYGRDSYYGYTF.